The clone carrying this TCR beta chain came up once. CDR1 and CDR2 from the germline V gene are MDHEN and SYDVKM. Trimming shortened V by 8 bases and J by 4 bases, and 18 bases separated the two germline ends. The CDR3 is 14 amino acids. Using immunoSEQ multiplex PCR, the repertoire was profiled, and TCRdb retains in-frame clones only, with some absent. The repertoire holds a few hundred thousand clones, with 80% to 90% as singletons. Participant ages covered roughly 18 to 90 years across around 25 US areas. Participant-reported clinical history was the basis for cohort assignment. Cohort 3 recovered donors had two negative PCRs, clearance, or symptom resolution. The sample comes from a study of blood T cell repertoires in COVID-19.

Sequenced material: PBMCs or T cells enriched from blood (not recorded which). This chain joins TRBV28 and TRBJ2-7; possible D gene TRBD1, 6 bases. This receptor was obtained from a man younger than 35 who had recovered from COVID-19. The CDR3 DNA follows: TGTGCCAGCCGAGCCCCGGACAGACTGTACGAGCAGTACTTC. Translated, it gives CASRAPDRLYEQYF.